The 20 T cell receptor beta chains below were found in one sample sequenced in a study of shared clonotypes between healthy human individuals. Naive CD8 isolation took CD45RO-negative cells positively selected for CCR7 and excluded terminally differentiated effector memory CD45RA+ cells. TCRdb's copy holds only in-frame clones and misses some; the assay was immunoSEQ multiplex PCR. The sample lists around 700,000 clones; 90% to 95% were seen once. Sequencing was done on a sample of naive CD8+ T cells sorted from blood. The receptors derive from a young man in good health.

This clone was counted once. The J gene is TRBJ2-1, the V gene TRBV7-9; D not resolved. Germline assignment: CDR1 SEHNR and CDR2 FQNEAQ (reference sequence). Trimming removed 4 bases at V and 8 bases at J, with 15 bases between. The CDR3 has 14 amino acids. Here the CDR3 reads CASSSELESHEQFF. The CDR3 DNA follows: TGTGCCAGCAGCTCGGAGTTAGAGAGCCATGAGCAGTTCTTC.

This chain links TRBV15 with TRBJ1-5; TRBD1 agrees at 7 bases. This CDR3 has 15 amino acids. V was clipped by 5 bases and J by 7 bases; unmatched bases: 11. The germline V gene has CDR1 LNHNV and CDR2 YYDKDF (reference sequence). CDR3 DNA sequence: TGTGCCACCAGCGGGGGGAGGGGGCGCCTGCAGCCCCAGCATTTT. Protein product: CATSGGRGRLQPQHF.

The V and J genes are TRBV5-4 and TRBJ2-2; the D gene is possibly TRBD2 (5 bases). Germline V gives CDR1 SGHNT, CDR2 YYREEE (reference sequence). V was pared by 1 base and J by 6 bases, with 10 bases between. This CDR3 is built from 14 residues. In nucleotides, the CDR3 is TGTGCCAGCAGCTTGCGAGGGAGCGCCGGGGAGCTGTTTTTT. It is translated as CASSLRGSAGELFF. Using reference TRBV5-4 and TRBJ2-2 for the parts outside the CDR3, the full variable domain is ETGVTQSPTHLIKTRGQQVTLRCSSQSGHNTVSWYQQALGQGPQFIFQYYREEENGRGNFPPRFSGLQFPNYSSELNVNALELDDSALYLCASSLRGSAGELFFGEGSRLTVL.

This chain uses TRBV5-6 with TRBJ2-7; the match to TRBD1 covers 10 bases. Trimming removed 3 bases from V and 4 bases from J; junction bases left unmatched: 4. The CDR3 length is 14 residues. Per the germline V gene, CDR1 is SGHDT and CDR2 is YYEEEE. CDR3 sequence (DNA): TGTGCCAGCAGCTCTGGACAGGGGGAGTACGAGCAGTACTTC. The encoded protein is CASSSGQGEYEQYF.

A note on this clone: One end of the junction does not line up with germline, which may come from a read error. This chain links TRBV25-1 with TRBJ2-5; D is perhaps TRBD1 (6 bases). This CDR3 is built from 11 residues. The germline CDR1 and CDR2 sequences are MGHDK and SYGVNS. CDR3 region: CASSAGTRYDF. CDR3 in DNA: TGTGCCAGCAGTGCCGGGACACGGTACGACTTC.

The chain links TRBV5-1 to TRBJ2-7, with D unclear. This CDR3 region has 17 residues. Germline CDR1 SGHRS, CDR2 YFSETQ. V lost 2 bases, J lost 7 bases, and 25 bases lay in between. For the CDR3, the DNA is TGCGCCAGCAGCTTTTTACCCTTAAGGGAATCTCAACAGGAGCAGTACTTC. The encoded protein is CASSFLPLRESQQEQYF.

This clone was counted a single time. The rearrangement uses TRBV19 and TRBJ2-7; D gene unclear. CDR1 LNHDA and CDR2 SQIVND come from the germline V gene (reference sequence). CDR3 length: 14 amino acids. The V end lost 1 base, the J end lost 3 bases, and 10 bases lay between the germline ends. The CDR3 DNA sequence: TGTGCCAGTAGTATAGCTCATGGATACTACGAGCAGTACTTC. Translated: CASSIAHGYYEQYF.

The chain employs TRBV2 and TRBJ1-1; D remains unclear. The CDR3 is 10 amino acids. V dropped 6 bases and J dropped 3 bases, with 2 bases sitting between them. The germline CDR1 and CDR2 sequences are SNHLY and FYNNEI. CDR3 bases: TGTGCCAGCAGGGACACTGAAGCTTTCTTT. Amino acid sequence: CASRDTEAFF.

The chain carries TRBV7-9 and TRBJ1-2, with D possibly being TRBD1 (6 bases). Germline CDR1 and CDR2: SEHNR and FQNEAQ (reference sequence). This CDR3 contains 13 residues. V gave up 11 bases and J gave up 4 bases, with 17 bases separating them. CDR3 nucleotide sequence: TGTGCCGGACGGACCGGGACAATCTATGGCTACACCTTC. Amino acid sequence: CAGRTGTIYGYTF.

J is TRBJ2-7 and V is TRBV5-8; D gene uncertain. Germline CDR1 reads SGHTS; CDR2 reads YDEGEE. Trimming took off 4 bases at V and 2 bases at J, with 16 bases between the two ends. The CDR3 consists of 15 residues. This chain's CDR3 is CASSRTQVSAYEQYF. CDR3 bases: TGTGCCAGCAGCCGTACGCAAGTGTCCGCCTACGAGCAGTACTTC.

V gene TRBV2 combines with J gene TRBJ2-1, with 7 bases lining up with TRBD2. V dropped 6 bases and J dropped 4; count of bases not matched to a gene: 9. CDR1 is SNHLY, CDR2 FYNNEI, per germline. The CDR3 spans 15 residues. The CDR3 is CASRGPSGPYNEQFF. In DNA form, the CDR3 reads TGTGCCAGCAGAGGCCCTAGCGGACCATACAATGAGCAGTTCTTC.

The chain carries TRBV7-6 and TRBJ2-1; D might be TRBD2 (5 bases). V lost 5 bases, J lost 8 bases, and 19 bases lay in between. The CDR3 spans 15 residues. Germline CDR1 SGHVS, CDR2 FNYEAQ. CDR3 sequence (DNA): TGTGCCAGCAGCACTCTAGCTGGGGTCGGGGATGAGCAGTTCTTC. The encoded protein is CASSTLAGVGDEQFF.

V is TRBV2 and J is TRBJ2-1; 7 bases align to TRBD1. This CDR3 is built from 15 residues. Unmatched junction bases numbered 8, after V lost 6 bases and J lost 3 bases. Germline loops: CDR1 SNHLY, CDR2 FYNNEI. For the CDR3, the DNA is TGTGCCAGCAGCGTGAGGGACAGCCTCTACAATGAGCAGTTCTTC. The encoded protein is CASSVRDSLYNEQFF.

Details on this clone: The junction does not match germline at one end; this may be a read error. This chain's CDR3 is CASSVSGWGTSFNEQFF. In DNA, the CDR3 is TGTGCCAGCAGCGTATCTGGGTGGGGGACTTCCTTCAATGAGCAGTTCTTC. The J gene is TRBJ2-1, the V gene TRBV9; D is perhaps TRBD2 (6 bases). The CDR3 is made up of 17 amino acids. Germline V gene data show CDR1 as SGDLS and CDR2 as YYNGEE.

This sequence joins TRBV27 and TRBJ2-3; a weak D match, TRBD2 (7 bases). V lost 5 bases to trimming and J lost 4 bases, with 22 bases between them. The CDR3 has 17 residues. Looked up from germline, CDR1 is MNHEY and CDR2 is SMNVEV (reference sequence). The CDR3 nucleotides are TGTGCCAGCAGTCCCGCCATGGGGGGGCTGGAAGCAGATACGCAGTATTTT. Translation gives CASSPAMGGLEADTQYF.

This clone appeared a single time. The genes are TRBV4-3 and TRBJ2-1; no clear D. CDR1 is LGHNA and CDR2 is YSLEER in the germline V gene. Trimming shortened V by 2 bases and J by 12 bases, and 11 bases separated the two germline ends. There are 12 residues in the CDR3. CDR3 protein: CASSQLGRTQFF. The DNA for the CDR3 is TGCGCCAGCAGCCAACTGGGCCGTACGCAGTTCTTC.

V usage is TRBV7-9 and J usage is TRBJ2-6; D is uncertain. The V gene lost 7 bases and the J gene lost 6 bases, with 7 bases spanning the gap. The CDR3 extends over 12 amino acids. CDR1 SEHNR and CDR2 FQNEAQ come from the germline V gene (reference sequence). CDR3 in DNA: TGTGCCAGCACCGACGAGGCCAACGTCCTGACTTTC. Translation gives CASTDEANVLTF.

V usage is TRBV10-3 and J usage is TRBJ2-3; 11 nucleotides align to TRBD2. The CDR3 consists of 14 residues. V lost 7 bases and J lost 3; bases outside the gene matches: 3. CDR1 and CDR2 (germline): ENHRY, SYGVKD. The DNA for the CDR3 is TGTGCCATCACATCTAGCGGGAGGACAGATACGCAGTATTTT. This codes for CAITSSGRTDTQYF.

This chain connects TRBV2 to TRBJ2-1; TRBD2 aligns across 9 bases. The V segment lost 3 bases and the J segment 4 bases; nucleotides outside the gene matches: 7. CDR3 length equals 16 residues. Germline V lookup: CDR1 SNHLY, CDR2 FYNNEI. The CDR3 coding sequence is TGTGCCAGCAGTGATTTCCTAGCGGGAAGGTACAATGAGCAGTTCTTC. The encoded protein is CASSDFLAGRYNEQFF.

The gene calls are TRBV29-1 and TRBJ2-7; D ambiguous. The germline V and J ends were trimmed by 6 bases and 4 bases, with 10 bases remaining between them. CDR3 length: 11 residues. Per germline, CDR1 SQVTM and CDR2 ANQGSEA. This CDR3 is CSVSDDYEQYF. CDR3 DNA sequence: TGCAGCGTCTCAGACGATTACGAGCAGTACTTC.